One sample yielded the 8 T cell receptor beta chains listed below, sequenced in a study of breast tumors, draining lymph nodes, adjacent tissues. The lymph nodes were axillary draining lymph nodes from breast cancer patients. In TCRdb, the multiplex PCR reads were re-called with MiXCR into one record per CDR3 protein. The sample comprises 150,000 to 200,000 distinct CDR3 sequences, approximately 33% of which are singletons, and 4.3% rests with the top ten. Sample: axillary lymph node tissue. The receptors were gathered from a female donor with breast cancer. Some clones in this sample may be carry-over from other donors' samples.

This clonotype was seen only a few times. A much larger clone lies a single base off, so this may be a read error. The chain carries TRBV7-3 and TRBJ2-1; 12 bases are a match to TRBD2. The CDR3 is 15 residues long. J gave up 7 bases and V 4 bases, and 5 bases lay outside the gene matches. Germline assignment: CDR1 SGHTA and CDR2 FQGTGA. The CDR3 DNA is TGTGCCAGCAGCTCCCTAGCGGGAGGGTGGAATGAGCAGTTCTTC. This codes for CASSSLAGGWNEQFF.

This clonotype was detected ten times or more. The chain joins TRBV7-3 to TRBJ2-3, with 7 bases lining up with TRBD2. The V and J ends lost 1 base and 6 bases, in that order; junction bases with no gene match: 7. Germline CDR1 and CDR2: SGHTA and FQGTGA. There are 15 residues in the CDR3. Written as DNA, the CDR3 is TGTGCCAGCAGCTTAAACGCGGGAGTGGGTGATACGCAGTATTTT. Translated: CASSLNAGVGDTQYF.

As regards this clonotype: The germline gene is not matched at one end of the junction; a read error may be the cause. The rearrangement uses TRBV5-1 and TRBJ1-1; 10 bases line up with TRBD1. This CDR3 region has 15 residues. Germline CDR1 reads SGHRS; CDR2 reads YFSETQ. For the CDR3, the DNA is TGTGCCAGCTCAGGGGACAGGGGCCGGAACACTGAAGCTTTCTTT. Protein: CASSGDRGRNTEAFF.

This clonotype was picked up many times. The CDR3, as DNA: TGTGCCAGCAGCCCTCGGAGGGCGGACACCGGGGAGCTGTTTTTT. Amino acid sequence: CASSPRRADTGELFF. The rearrangement links TRBV7-6 to TRBJ2-2, with D maybe TRBD2 (6 bases). CDR1 SGHVS and CDR2 FNYEAQ come from the germline V gene. V gave up 5 bases and J gave up 3 bases, with 13 bases separating them. The length of the CDR3 is 15 residues.

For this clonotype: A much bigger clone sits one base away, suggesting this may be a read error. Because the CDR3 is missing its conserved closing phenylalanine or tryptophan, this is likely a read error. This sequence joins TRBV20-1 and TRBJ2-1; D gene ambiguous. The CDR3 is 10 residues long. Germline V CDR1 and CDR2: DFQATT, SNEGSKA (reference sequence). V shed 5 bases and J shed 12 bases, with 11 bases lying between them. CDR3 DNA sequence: TGCAGTGCTTCTCAGGTAGGGCAGTTCTCC. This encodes CSASQVGQFS.

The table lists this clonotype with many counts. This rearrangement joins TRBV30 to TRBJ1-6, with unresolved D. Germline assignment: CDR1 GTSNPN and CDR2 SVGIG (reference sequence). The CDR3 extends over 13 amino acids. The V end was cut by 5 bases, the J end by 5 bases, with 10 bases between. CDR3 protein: CAWGLSHNSPLHF. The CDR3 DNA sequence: TGTGCCTGGGGACTCTCACATAATTCACCCCTCCACTTT.

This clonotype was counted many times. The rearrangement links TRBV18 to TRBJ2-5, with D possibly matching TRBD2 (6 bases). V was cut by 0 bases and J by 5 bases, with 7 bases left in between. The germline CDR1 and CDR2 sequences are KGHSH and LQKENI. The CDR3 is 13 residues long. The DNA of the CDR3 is TGTGCCAGCTCACCACCAGGGAGGGAGACCCAGTACTTC. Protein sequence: CASSPPGRETQYF.

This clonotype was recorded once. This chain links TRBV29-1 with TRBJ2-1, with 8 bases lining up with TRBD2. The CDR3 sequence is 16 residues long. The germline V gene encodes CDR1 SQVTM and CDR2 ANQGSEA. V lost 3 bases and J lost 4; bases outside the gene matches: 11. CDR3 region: CSVDPYQTSVYNEQFF. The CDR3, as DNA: TGCAGCGTTGACCCTTACCAGACTAGCGTTTACAATGAGCAGTTCTTC.